This T cell receptor beta chain was sequenced during a study of neurological immune-mediated disorders. Study results and caveats: Whereas HTLV-1-associated myelopathy showed the most TCR clonal expansion, multiple sclerosis showed the least, with levels below those of healthy controls.

This clonotype was picked up many times. Its cognate antigen is unknown. The CDR3 loop spans 15 amino acids. Per germline, CDR1 KGHSY and CDR2 FQNENV. Trimming removed 1 base at V and 2 bases at J, with 11 bases between. The cDNA was generated by 5'RACE with 10-nucleotide random UMIs. TCRdb reprocessed the 5' RACE reads via MiXCR and lists one record per CDR3 protein. Among more than 40,000 distinct CDR3 sequences listed, approximately 12% were seen once. The time point here: longitudinal time-point 3. The sample taken for sequencing was PBMCs. The genes are TRBV16 and TRBJ2-5; TRBD1 might be the D (5 bases). This TCR derives from a male donor with HTLV-1-associated myelopathy (HAM/TSP). CDR3 bases: TGTGCCAGCAGCCAATTGGGGCAGCCTCAAGAGACCCAGTACTTC. It encodes CASSQLGQPQETQYF. Combining the CDR3 with reference TRBV16 and TRBJ2-5 gives the whole variable domain GEEVAQTPKHLVRGEGQKAKLYCAPIKGHSYVFWYQQVLKNEFKFLISFQNENVFDETGMPKERFSAKCLPNSPCSLEIQATKLEDSAVYFCASSQLGQPQETQYFGPGTRLLVL.